The rows below give T cell receptor beta chains drawn from one sample of a study of CD8+ T cells in alopecia areata. Generated by immunoSEQ multiplex PCR, the TCRdb table keeps only in-frame clones and is missing some. The table records around 190,000 clones, more than 55% of them present only once. Sequencing was performed on CD8+ T cells sorted from blood. These receptors all come from a human donor in good health. The CDR3 runs from the conserved cysteine through the conserved F or W. The D gene is left open where the match is weak. Clone size is stated in some rows and not others, as once, few, many or a class when expanded.

d_gene,v_gene,j_gene,abundance,CDR3aa,CDR3nt
.,TRBV5-1,TRBJ1-2,.,CASSLASSGYTF,TGCGCCAGCAGCTTGGCCTCCAGTGGCTACACCTTC
.,TRBV4-1,TRBJ2-7,.,CASSQLLGSSYEQYF,TGCGCCAGCAGCCAACTTCTTGGGAGCTCCTACGAGCAGTACTTC
.,TRBV4-1,TRBJ2-7,.,CASSQEGSSSYEQYF,TGCGCCAGCAGCCAAGAGGGGAGTAGCTCCTACGAGCAGTACTTC
TRBD2,TRBV6-1,TRBJ2-3,.,CASSEGGADTQYF,TGTGCCAGCAGTGAGGGGGGGGCAGATACGCAGTATTTT
.,TRBV29-1,TRBJ1-4,.,CSAGTSGVLFF,TGCAGCGCGGGGACCTCGGGGGTTCTGTTTTTT
.,TRBV25-1,TRBJ2-7,.,CASSDGPPYEQYF,TGTGCCAGCAGTGATGGACCCCCATACGAGCAGTACTTC
.,TRBV7-6,TRBJ1-1,few,CASSPGQEAFF,TGTGCCAGCAGCCCCGGACAGGAAGCTTTCTTT
.,TRBV4-1,TRBJ1-4,.,CASSPTGFPTNEKLFF,TGCGCCAGCAGCCCGACAGGATTCCCAACTAATGAAAAACTGTTTTTT
TRBD1,TRBV5-4,TRBJ1-2,.,CASSSGTGKGYTF,TGTGCCAGCAGCTCCGGGACAGGAAAAGGCTACACCTTC
.,TRBV4-1,TRBJ2-1,few,CASSPEPGASNEQFF,TGCGCCAGCAGCCCGGAGCCCGGGGCAAGCAATGAGCAGTTCTTC
.,TRBV5-1,TRBJ1-1,.,CASSLGPVSMNTEAFF,TGCGCCAGCAGCTTGGGCCCGGTATCGATGAACACTGAAGCTTTCTTT
.,TRBV4-1,TRBJ1-1,.,CASSQEGIDTEAFF,TGCGCCAGCAGCCAAGAAGGGATAGACACTGAAGCTTTCTTT
.,TRBV29-1,TRBJ1-1,.,CSVPMGNTEAFF,TGCAGCGTTCCGATGGGGAACACTGAAGCTTTCTTT
.,TRBV14,TRBJ2-7,.,CASSQAQVGEQYF,TGTGCCAGCAGCCAAGCTCAGGTCGGCGAGCAGTACTTC
.,TRBV19,TRBJ1-5,few,CASSSAGGGPQHF,TGTGCCAGTAGTTCCGCCGGGGGCGGGCCCCAGCATTTT
.,TRBV25-1,TRBJ1-2,.,CASSDSPGGWGYTF,TGTGCCAGCAGTGATTCCCCTGGGGGTTGGGGCTACACCTTC
.,TRBV5-1,TRBJ2-2,.,CASSWGRDTGELFF,TGCGCCAGCAGCTGGGGCAGGGACACCGGGGAGCTGTTTTTT
TRBD1,TRBV27,TRBJ1-6,.,CASSLTGAGNSPLHF,TGTGCCAGCAGTTTAACAGGGGCAGGCAATTCACCCCTCCACTTT
TRBD1,TRBV29-1,TRBJ2-7,few,CSVEIFRDRAVEQYF,TGCAGCGTTGAAATTTTTAGGGACAGGGCGGTCGAGCAGTACTTC
.,TRBV6-1,TRBJ2-1,few,CASSEFNEQFF,TGTGCCAGCAGTGAATTCAATGAGCAGTTCTTC
TRBD2,TRBV6-5,TRBJ2-4,.,CASSYGSGENIQYF,TGTGCCAGCAGTTACGGGAGCGGGGAAAACATTCAGTACTTC
.,TRBV29-1,TRBJ1-1,.,CSVAGRGATEAFF,TGCAGCGTTGCGGGGAGGGGGGCCACTGAAGCTTTCTTT
.,TRBV4-1,TRBJ1-6,few,CASSQEGRVNSPLHF,TGCGCCAGCAGCCAAGAAGGCCGAGTAAATTCACCCCTCCACTTT
TRBD1,TRBV23-1,TRBJ1-2,.,CASSWDRAVLSYGYTF,TGCGCCAGCAGTTGGGACAGGGCCGTACTCAGCTATGGCTACACCTTC
.,TRBV27,TRBJ2-2,.,CASHGELFF,TGTGCCAGCCACGGGGAGCTGTTTTTT
.,TRBV7-8,TRBJ1-5,.,CASRPRGSNQPQHF,TGTGCCAGCAGGCCCAGGGGAAGCAATCAGCCCCAGCATTTT
TRBD2,TRBV29-1,TRBJ2-5,.,CSVEQGLEETQYF,TGCAGCGTTGAACAGGGACTAGAAGAGACCCAGTACTTC